This T cell receptor beta chain was found in a study of OX40 agonist ivuxolimab in advanced cancers. The ends were cut back, 3 bases at V and 4 bases at J, with 16 bases in the middle. Germline V gene sequence: CDR1 MRHNA, CDR2 SNTAGT. This CDR3 is built from 15 residues. Sequencing used immunoSEQ multiplex PCR; TCRdb keeps in-frame clones, though not all of them. The sample yields over 55,000 clones, about 83% seen once. The chain employs TRBV6-4 and TRBJ2-7, with D perhaps TRBD2 (7 bases). This material consisted of CD4+ or CD8+ T cells sorted from blood, taken in a trial of the OX40 agonist ivuxolimab. This clonotype was sampled from an adult with an advanced solid tumor such as melanoma, head and neck, liver or kidney cancer. The CDR3 DNA is TGTGCCAGCAGTGAAGGGGGACTACCCAAGTACGAGCAGTACTTC. Amino acid sequence: CASSEGGLPKYEQYF.